This TCR beta chain is drawn from a study of T-cell memory formation after mild COVID-19. The wider study: Across donors, TCR clusters were largely donor specific.

In its sample, this clonotype was seen a few times. Germline V gene data show CDR1 as SGHVS and CDR2 as FQNEAQ. The CDR3 extends over 15 amino acids. Trimming took 5 bases from V and 3 from J, leaving 16 bases between them. TCRalpha and TCRbeta libraries used 5'RACE with constant-segment primers and UMIs. TCRdb reprocessed the 5' RACE reads via MiXCR and lists one record per CDR3 protein. Seen here are over 500,000 distinct CDR3 sequences, roughly 17% observed once, and the top ten hold 8.1%. The TCR sequence derives from an adult woman who had mild COVID-19 (a few samples of this study predate the infection). Cell type and time point are not known. This sequence joins TRBV7-8 and TRBJ1-2, with D possibly matching TRBD1 (5 bases). What was sequenced was PBMCs or a T cell subset sorted from them (not recorded which). CDR3 amino acids: CASSAAGTEHYGYTF. The CDR3 DNA reads TGTGCCAGCAGCGCCGCCGGGACGGAACACTATGGCTACACCTTC.